This entry is about one TCR beta chain. CDR1 MDHEN and CDR2 SYDVKM come from the germline V gene. V was clipped by 5 bases and J by 10 bases, with 17 bases between them. This CDR3 is 13 amino acids long. These data originate in a study of T-cell memory formation after mild COVID-19. TCRdb reanalysed the 5' RACE reads using MiXCR and keeps one entry per CDR3 protein. The table lists about 290,000 distinct CDR3 sequences, roughly 18% of them singletons, with approximately 22% in the top ten. The source material was PBMCs or a T cell subset sorted from them (not recorded which). This rearrangement joins TRBV28 to TRBJ1-2; a weak D match, TRBD1 (6 bases). The receptor comes from a man aged 18 to 35 who had mild COVID-19 (a few samples of this study predate the infection). Cell type and time point are not known. CDR3 sequence (DNA): TGTGCCAGCAGTCCGCTATCCAGGGGATTCTACACCTTC. Protein: CASSPLSRGFYTF.